The 2 T cell receptor beta chains reported below all come from one sample, sequenced in a study of response to subunit inactivated influenza vaccine. TCRdb analysed the RT-PCR reads with MiXCR anew, one entry per CDR3 protein. The top ten hold roughly 13% of the sample, which has fewer than 650,000 distinct CDR3 sequences, about an eighth seen once. Material: PBMCs from blood, obtained around seven weeks after vaccination. These TCRs come from a man aged 50-59 years who received an inactivated influenza vaccine.

The table lists this clonotype with many counts. V is TRBV29-1 and J is TRBJ2-7; D might be TRBD1 (6 bases). CDR3 length: 14 residues. Trimming left V 1 base short and J 2 bases short, with 12 bases between. Germline V gene data show CDR1 as SQVTM and CDR2 as ANQGSEA. The DNA for the CDR3 is TGCAGCGTTGAAGCGCCAGGGGATCCCTACGAGCAGTACTTC. This codes for CSVEAPGDPYEQYF.

Only a few counts were recorded for this clonotype. The rearrangement uses TRBV12-3 or TRBV12-4 and TRBJ2-2; 9 nucleotides agree with TRBD1. CDR3 length equals 15 residues. Trimming at V came to 5 bases and at J to 7 bases, leaving 8 bases not matched to a gene. The CDR3 loop reads CASSLRQGGGGELFF. The CDR3 DNA reads TGTGCCAGCAGTCTCCGACAGGGGGGAGGCGGGGAGCTGTTTTTT.